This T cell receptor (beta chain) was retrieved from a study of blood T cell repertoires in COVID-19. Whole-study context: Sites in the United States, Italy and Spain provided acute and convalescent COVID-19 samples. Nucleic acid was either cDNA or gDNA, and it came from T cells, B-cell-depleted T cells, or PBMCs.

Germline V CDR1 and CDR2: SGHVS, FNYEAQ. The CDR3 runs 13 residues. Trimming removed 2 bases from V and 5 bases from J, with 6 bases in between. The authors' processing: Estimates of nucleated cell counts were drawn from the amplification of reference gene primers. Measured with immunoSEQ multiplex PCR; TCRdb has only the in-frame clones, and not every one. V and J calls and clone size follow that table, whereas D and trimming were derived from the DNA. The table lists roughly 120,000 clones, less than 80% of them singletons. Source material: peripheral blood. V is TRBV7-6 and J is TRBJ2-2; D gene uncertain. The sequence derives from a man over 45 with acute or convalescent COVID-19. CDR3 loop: CASSLSGTGELFF. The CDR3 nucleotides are TGTGCCAGCAGCTTATCCGGGACCGGGGAGCTGTTTTTT. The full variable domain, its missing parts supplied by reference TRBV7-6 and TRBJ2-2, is GAGVSQSPRYKVTKRGQDVALRCDPISGHVSLYWYRQALGQGPEFLTYFNYEAQQDKSGLPNDRFSAERPEGSISTLTIQRTEQRDSAMYRCASSLSGTGELFFGEGSRLTVL.